This TCR beta chain was recorded in a study of blood T cell repertoires in COVID-19. Across the study: Donors in the United States, Italy and Spain gave samples during acute or convalescent COVID-19. T cells, B-cell-depleted T cells, or PBMCs supplied cDNA or gDNA.

Original methodology: Reference gene primers were amplified, and this amplification served to estimate nucleated cell counts. Assay used: immunoSEQ multiplex PCR; TCRdb lists only in-frame clones, some missing. V, J and clone size reflect that table, while D and trimming were determined from the DNA. In the table there are about 52,000 clones, 81% of which are singletons. Seattle patients were enrolled while actively infected and followed longitudinally. The V and J ends lost 2 bases and 8 bases respectively, with 15 bases between them. The CDR3 has 14 residues. Per the germline V gene, CDR1 is LGHDT and CDR2 is YNNKEL (reference sequence).

This clonotype was sampled from a woman at least 80 years old with COVID-19, enrolled during active disease. The chain is built from TRBV3-1 (or the pseudogene TRBV3-2) and TRBJ1-2, with no clear D. Sequenced material: peripheral blood. This chain's CDR3 is CASSQREGAWGYTF. The CDR3 DNA reads as TGTGCCAGCAGCCAAAGGGAGGGCGCCTGGGGCTACACCTTC.